This T cell receptor beta chain was captured in a study of blood T cell repertoires in COVID-19. On the study more broadly: Acute-phase and convalescent COVID-19 samples originated in the United States, Italy and Spain.

Authors' methods: Amplification with reference gene primers provided the estimates of nucleated cell counts. Profiling relied on immunoSEQ multiplex PCR, and the TCRdb table lists in-frame clones only, not all of them. V and J calls and clone size are given by that table; D and trimming were obtained from the DNA. The table records about 110,000 clones, about nine tenths of them present only once. This clone was found once. This CDR3 is built from 17 residues. Trimming pared 3 bases from V and 5 bases from J, leaving 17 bases between. Looked up from germline, CDR1 is LGHDT and CDR2 is YNNKEL (reference sequence).

The chain carries TRBV3-1 (or the pseudogene TRBV3-2) and TRBJ1-6; D is unclear. The sequence derives from a human donor in a cohort sampled during active COVID-19. Sample: peripheral blood. In DNA form, the CDR3 reads TGTGCCAGCAGCCATGAGGCGACCCGTAAGAATAATTCACCCCTCCACTTT. It yields the protein CASSHEATRKNNSPLHF.